The sequence of this T cell receptor (beta chain) was determined in a study of cytomegalovirus exposure and HLA in healthy donors. Broader study findings: What TCR beta sequences reportedly achieved was accurate prediction of HLA-A and HLA-B alleles in most subjects.

The trim removed 4 bases at V and 7 bases at J, leaving 4 bases unmatched. CDR3 length: 13 residues. The germline gives CDR1 SGHAT, CDR2 FQNNGV. A word on this clone: Its target is not known.

13 Jbeta primers and 60 Vbeta primers were used for the PCR. The data were produced by immunoSEQ multiplex PCR, yet TCRdb's version contains in-frame clones alone and is incomplete. Among 100,000 to 150,000 clones listed, 80% were seen once. The receptor was isolated from a man between 25 and 39 years old in good health and CMV-seropositive. The V gene is TRBV11-2, the J gene TRBJ1-1, with 9 bases matching TRBD1. Specimen: PBMCs. CDR3 DNA sequence: TGTGCCAGCAGCTCTGACAGGGGGAATGAAGCTTTCTTT. Protein: CASSSDRGNEAFF.